A selection of T cell receptor beta chains follows, all from one sample in a study of blood T cell repertoires in COVID-19. The method was immunoSEQ multiplex PCR; TCRdb's version includes in-frame clones alone and lacks a portion of them. The sample holds about 310,000 clones, about 91% seen once. The specimen was PBMCs or T cells enriched from blood (not recorded which). The receptors come from a woman aged 18-29 years who had recovered from COVID-19. The CDR3 runs from the conserved cysteine through the conserved F or W. The D gene is left open where the match is weak. Some rows mark clone size as missing; the rest say once, few, many or name a class of expanded clone.

V	D	size	J	DNA	CDR3
TRBV9	.	once	TRBJ2-2	TGTGCCAGCAGCCCCAGGGACACAAACACCGGGGAGCTGTTTTTT	CASSPRDTNTGELFF
TRBV7-9	TRBD1	.	TRBJ1-2	TGTGCCAGCAGCTTATTAGGGACAGGCTATGGCTACACCTTC	CASSLLGTGYGYTF
TRBV3-1/TRBV3-2	TRBD2	once	TRBJ2-3	TGTGCCAGCAGCCAAGAACTTTTAGCGGGAGGGCGAAGCACAGATACGCAGTATTTT	CASSQELLAGGRSTDTQYF
TRBV5-6	.	.	TRBJ2-3	TGTGCCAGCAGCTTGGAAGGGGGACCCTCAGATACGCAGTATTTT	CASSLEGGPSDTQYF
TRBV30	.	.	TRBJ2-3	TGTGCCTGGAGTCGGGTGGGGGGGCCGTCAGATACGCAGTATTTT	CAWSRVGGPSDTQYF
TRBV19	.	.	TRBJ2-2	TGTGCCAGTAGGAGCAGGGGTTCTGAGGAGCTGTTTTTT	CASRSRGSEELFF
TRBV5-8	.	.	TRBJ2-2	TGTGCCAGCAGCTTGCTGCCTACAGGGAGGGCGAACACCGGGGAGCTGTTTTTT	CASSLLPTGRANTGELFF
TRBV6-5	.	.	TRBJ2-5	TGTGCCAGCAGGGCCCTAGGAAGAGAGACCCAGTACTTC	CASRALGRETQYF
TRBV27	TRBD1	.	TRBJ2-3	TGTGCCAGCAGTACCCGGGACAGGGGCACAGATACGCAGTATTTT	CASSTRDRGTDTQYF
TRBV2	.	.	TRBJ2-7	TGTGCCAGCTCTTTGGACAGACTCTACGAGCAGTACTTC	CASSLDRLYEQYF
TRBV5-5	.	.	TRBJ1-5	TGTGCCAGCAGCTTCAATGGAGGGCGAGTGCGCAATCAGCCCCAGCATTTT	CASSFNGGRVRNQPQHF
TRBV15	TRBD1	.	TRBJ1-2	TGTGCCACCAGCAGTAGGGACAGTCCCTACCATGGCTACACCTTC	CATSSRDSPYHGYTF
TRBV11-2	.	.	TRBJ1-2	TGTGCCAGCAGCTTAAATGGGGCGGGCAGGGACTGGGATGGCTACACCTTC	CASSLNGAGRDWDGYTF
TRBV4-1	TRBD1	.	TRBJ2-5	TGCGCCAGCAGCCAAGGAGTCCCAGGGGGTTTGGAGACCCAGTACTTC	CASSQGVPGGLETQYF
TRBV7-3	.	.	TRBJ2-7	TGTGCCAGCAGCTTAACATATGACAGCGAGCAGTACTTC	CASSLTYDSEQYF
TRBV11-3	.	few	TRBJ2-1	TGTGCCAGCAGCCCCCGGGACACCTCCTACAATGAGCAGTTCTTC	CASSPRDTSYNEQFF
TRBV6-4	.	.	TRBJ1-1	TGTGCCAGCAGTGATAGCTCCGGGGGGACTGAAGCTTTCTTT	CASSDSSGGTEAFF
TRBV3-1/TRBV3-2	.	.	TRBJ1-1	TGTGCCAGCAGCGGCGTGTATGAGGCTGAAGCTTTCTTT	CASSGVYEAEAFF
TRBV7-2	TRBD1	.	TRBJ2-2	TGTGCCAGCAGCCCGACAGGGAAAAGGAGGGAGCTGTTTTTT	CASSPTGKRRELFF
TRBV14	.	once	TRBJ1-3	TGTGCCAGCAGCCAAGACGGGGGGTCTGGAAACACCATATATTTT	CASSQDGGSGNTIYF
TRBV7-2	TRBD2	.	TRBJ2-7	TGTGCCAGCAGCTTTAGGACTAGCGGCCCCTACGAGCAGTACTTC	CASSFRTSGPYEQYF
TRBV4-3	TRBD1	.	TRBJ1-1	TGCGCCAGCAGCCATGTGGACAGGGGAGGCACTGAAGCTTTCTTT	CASSHVDRGGTEAFF